This T cell receptor (beta chain) originates from a study of cytomegalovirus exposure and HLA in healthy donors. Overall study: Ancestry clustering placed around four fifths of around 400 genotyped donors in the Caucasian-associated cluster.

The CDR3 has 15 amino acids. V gave up 3 bases and J gave up 3 bases, with 14 bases separating them. Germline V lookup: CDR1 MGHDK, CDR2 SYGVNS. Study-wide findings and caveats: In a later analysis, HLA-associated beta chains showed higher expansion and lower generation probabilities than comparable chains.

In regard to this clone: Its cognate antigen is unknown.

The primer mix had 60 Vbeta and 13 Jbeta primers. TCRdb keeps only in-frame clones here, not all; method: immunoSEQ multiplex PCR. The repertoire has 90,000 to 150,000 clones, approximately 77% of them found once; the top ten carry about 5%. This sequence joins TRBV25-1 and TRBJ1-2, with D perhaps matching TRBD1 (6 bases). The source is a man aged 45-65 years in good health and CMV-seropositive. Sequenced input: PBMCs. In DNA, the CDR3 is TGTGCCAGCAGTGACGACTTACAGGGACACTATGGCTACACCTTC. Protein: CASSDDLQGHYGYTF.